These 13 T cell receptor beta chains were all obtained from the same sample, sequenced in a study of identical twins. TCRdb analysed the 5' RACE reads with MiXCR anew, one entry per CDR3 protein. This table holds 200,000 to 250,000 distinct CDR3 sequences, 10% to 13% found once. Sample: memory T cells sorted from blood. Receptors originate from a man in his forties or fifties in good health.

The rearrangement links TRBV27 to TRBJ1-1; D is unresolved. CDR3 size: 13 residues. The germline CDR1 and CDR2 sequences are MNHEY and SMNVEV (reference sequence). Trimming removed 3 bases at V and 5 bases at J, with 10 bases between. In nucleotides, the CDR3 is TGTGCCAGCAGTTTTGGATGGAAAACTGAAGCTTTCTTT. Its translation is CASSFGWKTEAFF.

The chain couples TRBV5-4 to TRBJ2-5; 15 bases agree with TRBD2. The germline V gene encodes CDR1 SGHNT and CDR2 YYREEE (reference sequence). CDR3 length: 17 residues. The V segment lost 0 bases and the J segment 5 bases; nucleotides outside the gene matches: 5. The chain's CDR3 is CASSLVPGLAGGETQYF. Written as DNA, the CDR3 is TGTGCCAGCAGCTTGGTCCCAGGACTAGCGGGGGGGGAGACCCAGTACTTC.

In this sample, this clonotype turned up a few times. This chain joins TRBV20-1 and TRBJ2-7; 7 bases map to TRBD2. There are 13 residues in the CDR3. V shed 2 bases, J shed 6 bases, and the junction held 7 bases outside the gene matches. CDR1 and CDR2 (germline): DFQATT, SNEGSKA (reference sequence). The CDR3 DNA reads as TGCAGTGCTAGAAACCCAACTAGCGTCGAGCAGTACTTC. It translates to CSARNPTSVEQYF.

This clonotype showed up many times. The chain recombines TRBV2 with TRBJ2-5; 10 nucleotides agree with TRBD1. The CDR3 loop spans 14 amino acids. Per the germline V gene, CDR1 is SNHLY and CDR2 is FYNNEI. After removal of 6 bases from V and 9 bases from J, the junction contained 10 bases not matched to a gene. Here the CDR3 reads CASRTGQGVLAQYF. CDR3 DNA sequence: TGTGCCAGCAGGACCGGACAGGGGGTTTTGGCCCAGTACTTC.

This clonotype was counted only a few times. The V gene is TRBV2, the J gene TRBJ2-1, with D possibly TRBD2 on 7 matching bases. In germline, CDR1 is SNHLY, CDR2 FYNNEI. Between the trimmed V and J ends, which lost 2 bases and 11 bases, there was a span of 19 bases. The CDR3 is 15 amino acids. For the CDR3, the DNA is TGTGCCAGCAGTGAAAGGGGGAGGGCCGATGGAAAGCAGTTCTTC. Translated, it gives CASSERGRADGKQFF.

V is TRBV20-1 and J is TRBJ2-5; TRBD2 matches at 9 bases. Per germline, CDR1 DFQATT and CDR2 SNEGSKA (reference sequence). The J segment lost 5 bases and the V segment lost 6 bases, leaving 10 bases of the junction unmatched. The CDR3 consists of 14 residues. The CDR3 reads CSAKKASGAETQYF. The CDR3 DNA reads TGCAGTGCCAAGAAGGCTAGCGGGGCGGAGACCCAGTACTTC.

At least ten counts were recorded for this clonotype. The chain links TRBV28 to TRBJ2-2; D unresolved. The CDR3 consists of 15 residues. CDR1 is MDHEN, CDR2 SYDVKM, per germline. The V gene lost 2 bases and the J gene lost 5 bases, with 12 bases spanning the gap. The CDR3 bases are TGTGCCAGCAGTTTAACCTTCGAGAGTACCGGGGAGCTGTTTTTT. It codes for CASSLTFESTGELFF.

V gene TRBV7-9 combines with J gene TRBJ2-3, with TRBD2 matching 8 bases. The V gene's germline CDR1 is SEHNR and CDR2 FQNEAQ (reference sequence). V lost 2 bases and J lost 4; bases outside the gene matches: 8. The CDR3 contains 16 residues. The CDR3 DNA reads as TGTGCCAGCAGCTTAAGTGGAGTTAGCGGGGCAGATACGCAGTATTTT. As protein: CASSLSGVSGADTQYF.

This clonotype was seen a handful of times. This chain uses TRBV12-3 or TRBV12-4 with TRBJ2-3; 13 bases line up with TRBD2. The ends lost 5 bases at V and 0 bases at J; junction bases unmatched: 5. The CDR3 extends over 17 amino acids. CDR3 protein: CASSRLAGGTSTDTQYF. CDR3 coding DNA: TGTGCCAGCAGTCGACTAGCGGGGGGAACTAGCACAGATACGCAGTATTTT.

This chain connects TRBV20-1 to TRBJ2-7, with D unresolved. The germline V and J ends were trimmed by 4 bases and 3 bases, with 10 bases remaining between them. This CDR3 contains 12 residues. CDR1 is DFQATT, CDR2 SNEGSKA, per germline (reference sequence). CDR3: CSANSQFYEQYF. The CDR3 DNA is TGCAGTGCTAACTCACAGTTCTACGAGCAGTACTTC.

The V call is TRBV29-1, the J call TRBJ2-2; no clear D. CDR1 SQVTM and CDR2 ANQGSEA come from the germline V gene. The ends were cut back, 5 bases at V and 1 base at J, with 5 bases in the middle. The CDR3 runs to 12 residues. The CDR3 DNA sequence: TGCAGCGTTAGATTGAACACCGGGGAGCTGTTTTTT. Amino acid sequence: CSVRLNTGELFF.

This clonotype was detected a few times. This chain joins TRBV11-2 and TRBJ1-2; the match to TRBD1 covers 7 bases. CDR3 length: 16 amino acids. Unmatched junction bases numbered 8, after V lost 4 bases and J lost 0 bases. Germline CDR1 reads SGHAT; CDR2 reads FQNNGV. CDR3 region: CASSSLRDRPNYGYTF. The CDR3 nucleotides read TGTGCCAGCAGCTCCCTCCGGGACAGACCTAACTATGGCTACACCTTC.

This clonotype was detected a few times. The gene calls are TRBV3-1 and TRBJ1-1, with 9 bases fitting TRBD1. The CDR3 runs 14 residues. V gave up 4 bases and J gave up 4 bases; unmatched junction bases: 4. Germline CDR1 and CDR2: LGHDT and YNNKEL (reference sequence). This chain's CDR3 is CASSPRTGVTEAFF. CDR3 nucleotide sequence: TGTGCCAGCAGCCCCCGGACAGGGGTCACTGAAGCTTTCTTT.